The subject of this entry is one TCR beta chain. Its antigen is unknown. No much larger clone is present one base from it, and per-base qualities are unavailable. The sample is drawn from a study of cytomegalovirus exposure and HLA in healthy donors (dated by TCRdb to about 2017). A note on the overall study: An earlier analysis of about 530 of the donors reported 250 to 300 Gb of sequence data and 95 million to 130 million unique TCR beta sequences obtained from about 200 million T cells. About 330 gigabases of sequencing data and 70 million to 95 million unique TCR sequences made up an early release that covered over 550 HLA-typed donors. An earlier analysis of roughly 600 of the donors used high-throughput TCR beta sequencing to judge whether each TCR beta V gene segment behaved as functional or pseudogenic. The genetic ancestry cluster associated with self-reported Caucasian donors included 80% to 90% of the 398 genotyped donors. All discovery cohort repertoires had been generated using a single sequencing platform. Typing coverage differed by locus: A, B, C, DRB1 and DQB1 were typed in roughly 629-630 donors, DQA1 in approximately 520, DPA1 in roughly 590, and DPB1 in approximately 450. The later analysis used no new phenotypic data to find candidate immune exposures, relying instead on TCR beta sequences and their occurrence across donors. The study aimed to test whether signatures of past pathogen exposure could be identified by cataloging public T cell receptors. In a later genetic analysis, genome-wide SNP genotypes for 398 of the 666 donors were used, and that subset was treated as a discovery cohort. Besides the first cohort of roughly 640 subjects, a separate validation cohort made up of 120 different subjects was used. Among around 400 genotyped donors of the cohort, an average of around 250,000 unique TCR beta nucleotide sequences was sequenced per donor, of which about 20% were non-productive. The study combined high-throughput TCR immunosequencing, statistical association of individual TCRs with disease status, and machine learning to predict cytomegalovirus infection status. The T cell repertoires of 666 subjects were profiled by immunosequencing and related to cytomegalovirus serostatus. Four to six DR-DQ haplotypes were handled as single units for association and clustering, since linkage in the cohort was strong. Class I and class II HLA loci were covered by the typing at four-digit resolution. A later analysis re-analyzed previously published TCR beta repertoires from 666 donors and added high-resolution HLA genotyping to study TCR occurrence patterns. Donor age, sex, ethnicity and CMV serostatus were collected together with the repertoire data.

The paper as a whole reports these results and caveats: In a later analysis, several top co-occurrence clusters were reported to appear linked to parvovirus B19, influenza, CMV and Epstein-Barr virus. Correlated functional status among segregating V segments might reflect linkage disequilibrium, but an unknown experimental factor could not be ruled out. A group of highly shared sequence variants was considered likely to be a technical artifact of the sequencing pipeline. The cohort was sequenced for TCR beta chains only, and without alpha or paired-chain data the features that could be detected were limited. When HLA alleles, especially DR and DQ, strongly co-occurred, TCR associations were difficult to assign to individual alleles. Some IMGT-functional V segments, including TRBV6-2 and TRBV6-3, could not be told apart with the 87-base-pair reads, so those segments were excluded. A later analysis found that most CMV-associated TCR beta chains appeared HLA-restricted, with HLA associations seemingly driven largely by CMV exposure. A later analysis found that HLA-associated TCR beta chains were more clonally expanded and had lower generation probabilities than equally common non-associated chains. In an earlier analysis of 450 to 750 of the donors, most TCR beta V segments appeared in productive rearrangements about 90% or about 30% of the time, broadly matching IMGT annotations. Most TCR sequences were seen in very few donors, while some public TCRs were found in many individuals. In both the original and validation cohorts, the classifier was reported to diagnose cytomegalovirus status with high specificity and sensitivity. According to the authors, the approach could potentially be generalized to other disease states and immunological phenotypes. Immune exposure information for the cohort was limited to CMV serostatus. At a false discovery rate of 0.05, a later analysis linked 16,951 TCR beta sequences to specific HLA alleles. V-gene and J-gene trimming of TCR beta chains was associated with a missense DCLRE1C variant in a later genetic analysis, and the association was replicated in an independent cohort. Three of the identified cytomegalovirus-associated TCR beta chains were confirmed in vitro to be specific for cytomegalovirus antigens. A further reported finding was that TCR beta sequences accurately predicted the HLA-A and HLA-B alleles for most subjects in the first cohort. The presence/absence analyses assumed that sequencing depth was roughly uniform across donors, and that assumption may not be true. Over 15 rarely observed V segments, including chromosome 9 orphons, were excluded from the earlier analysis of a few hundred of the donors because counts were too low. The study gave a list of about 170 TCR beta chains associated with cytomegalovirus. In a later genetic analysis, fewer N-insertions in productive TCRs were reported among donors in an Asian-associated ancestry cluster than the approximately 670-donor mean. According to a later analysis, TCR association rates differed among HLA loci, with DRB1 alleles showing the most associated TCRs and HLA-C alleles showing the fewest. Because HLA typing was missing for some donors at each locus, association tests included only the typed subset.

Including cysteine and phenylalanine, the CDR3 has 14 amino acids. The entry retains the CDR3 DNA only, 42 bases that are in frame from base 1. Clipping removes 5 bases from V and 2 bases from J, with 4 as the unmatched junction base count. The CDR1 and CDR2 encoded by the germline V gene are SGHNT and YENEEA. The cohort was made up of roughly 670 healthy bone marrow donors. Cohort members were all nominally healthy when sampled, although unrecorded immune exposures were likely present. The donor tested CMV seropositive and was one of the 289 seropositive cohort members. Every donor gave a peripheral blood sample, and the peripheral blood mononuclear cells from that sample were used for TCR beta sequencing. Genomic DNA extraction from the blood cell samples was performed with the Qiagen DNeasy Blood Extraction Kit. Library preparation used the immunoSEQ multiplex PCR assay. For the multiplex PCR, a mixture combining 60 forward primers for TCR Vbeta segments and 13 reverse primers for TCR Jbeta segments was used. A multiplex PCR assay on genomic DNA amplified the CDR3 region of rearranged TCR beta genes. The Illumina HiSeq System was used to sequence the amplified TCR beta libraries as 87-base-pair reads. Per the source publication's procedure: A later analysis counted about 82 million unique TCR beta chains across the 666 repertoires, and around 9.9 million of these chains were shared by at least two donors. A nearest-neighbor algorithm error-corrected the raw reads and collapsed the reads into unique sequences, merging closely related sequences to remove PCR and sequencing errors. CDR3 sequences were aligned to IMGT reference sequences to assign V, D and J gene segments. Each retained sequence needed at least a six-nucleotide match to both a V gene segment and a J gene segment. Rearrangements were classified as productive when the CDR3 lacked stop codons and remained in frame with V and J, and all other rearrangements were classified as non-productive. CDR3 was defined according to IMGT convention as the region running from the second conserved V-encoded cysteine to the conserved J-encoded phenylalanine. The earlier analysis of about 610 of the donors excluded any sequence lacking an unambiguous match to a single V gene segment. An earlier analysis of fewer than 750 of the donors called V segments functional above 56.7% productive rearrangements and segregating when the between-donor standard deviation exceeded 5%. A statistical classification framework was developed to diagnose cytomegalovirus status using the catalog of TCR beta chain sequences. A later analysis assigned V and J genes by comparing TCR nucleotide sequences with IMGT/GENE-DB human TR gene sequences. The TCRdist pipeline was used in a later analysis to assign CDR3 sequences and most-parsimonious VDJ recombination scenarios. In a later analysis, each TCR beta chain was defined by its CDR3 amino acid sequence together with its V-gene family, and reads lacking a unique V-gene family were excluded. A later analysis removed 592 highly shared, low-generation-probability nucleotide sequences to deal with suspected cross-contamination and a sequencing artifact. For each public chain, a later analysis derived a clonal expansion index from normalized ranks of inferred template counts within each repertoire. A later analysis computed generation probabilities with a VDJ recombination model fitted to out-of-frame rearrangements, and checked the results against IGoR. In a later analysis, TCR-TCR, TCR-HLA and TCR-CMV co-occurrence was scored with hypergeometric tests, and a repertoire-size bias correction was applied to TCR pairs. A later analysis estimated false discovery rates by permuting HLA or CMV assignments 20 times. A later analysis grouped co-occurring TCRs with DBSCAN, adding TCRdist sequence similarity when clustering within HLA-allele-positive subsets. Co-occurrence clustering excluded repertoires with fewer than 30,000 or more than 120,000 public chains, plus five with anomalous nucleotide sharing. Sourced from immuneACCESS, this table was stored by TCRdb with only in-frame sequences that have V and J called. A share of the clones is absent; for the studies checked, an unresolved V gene accounts for under half, and the remainder has no known explanation. D and trimming come from the DNA, and the V and J calls and clone size come from that table. Within this sample are more than 70,000 clones, with around 80% of them counted one time only. The ten largest account for approximately 3.2% of the sample.

The sequencing sample was made of PBMCs. This receptor was obtained from a man aged 50-59 years in good health and CMV-seropositive. The chain uses TRBV11-3 and TRBJ2-7; TRBD2 lines up with 9 middle nucleotides. The CDR3 sequence is CASSPERGAYEQYF. The bases read TGTGCCAGCAGCCCAGAGCGGGGGGCCTACGAGCAGTACTTC.